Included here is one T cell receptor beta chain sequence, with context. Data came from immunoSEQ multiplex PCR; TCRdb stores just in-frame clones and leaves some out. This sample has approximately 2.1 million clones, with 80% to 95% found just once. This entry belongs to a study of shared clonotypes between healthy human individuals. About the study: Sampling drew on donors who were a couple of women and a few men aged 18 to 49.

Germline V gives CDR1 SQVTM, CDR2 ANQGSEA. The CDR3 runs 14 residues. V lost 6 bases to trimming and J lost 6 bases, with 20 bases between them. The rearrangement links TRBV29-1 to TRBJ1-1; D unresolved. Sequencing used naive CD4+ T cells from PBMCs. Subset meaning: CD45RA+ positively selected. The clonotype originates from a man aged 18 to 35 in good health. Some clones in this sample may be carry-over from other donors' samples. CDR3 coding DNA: TGCAGCGTCGACGGACGGGTAGACGGAGCTGAAGCTTTCTTT. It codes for CSVDGRVDGAEAFF.